A single sample is the source of the 13 T cell receptor beta chains below, sequenced in a study of T cell responses to AZD1222 COVID-19 vaccine. Sequenced by immunoSEQ multiplex PCR; TCRdb stores in-frame clones only, minus some. The sample includes some 150,000 clones, approximately 90% of them seen just once. Sequencing used peripheral blood, obtained on day 0 of AZD1222 vaccination. These receptors originate from an adult in good health.

V is TRBV11-2 and J is TRBJ2-5; D tentatively fits TRBD1 or TRBD2 (6 bases each). The CDR3 loop spans 16 amino acids. The V and J ends lost 6 bases and 2 bases respectively, with 19 bases between them. In germline, CDR1 is SGHAT, CDR2 FQNNGV. The CDR3 DNA follows: TGTGCCAGCAGGCGACTAGGAGGGGGGCCTCAAGAGACCCAGTACTTC. It codes for CASRRLGGGPQETQYF.

V is TRBV7-3 and J is TRBJ1-6, with TRBD1 matching 9 bases. Germline loops: CDR1 SGHTA, CDR2 FQGTGA. The CDR3 loop spans 16 amino acids. The junction had 2 bases not matched to a gene; V was cut back by 1 base and J by 4 bases. The CDR3 DNA reads as TGTGCCAGCAGCTTAAGGGACAGGGAGTATAATTCACCCCTCCACTTT. It encodes CASSLRDREYNSPLHF.

The chain is built from TRBV24-1 and TRBJ1-1, with a tentative D call TRBD1 (5 bases). This CDR3 spans 12 amino acids. V shed 3 bases and J shed 6 bases, with 7 bases lying between them. Germline V CDR1 and CDR2: KGHDR, SFDVKD. The CDR3 reads CATSDATAEAFF. DNA for the CDR3: TGTGCCACCAGTGATGCGACAGCTGAAGCTTTCTTT.

The genes are TRBV5-1 and TRBJ2-2; the D call may be TRBD1 or TRBD2 (5 bases each). V was clipped by 3 bases and J by 7 bases, with 13 bases between them. Germline CDR1 is SGHRS and CDR2 is YFSETQ. The CDR3 totals 14 residues. The CDR3 region is CASSSPPGGGELFF. In DNA, the CDR3 is TGCGCCAGCAGCTCTCCTCCTGGGGGCGGGGAGCTGTTTTTT.

This clone has a single count. This sequence joins TRBV9 and TRBJ1-6, with D hard to call. Looked up from germline, CDR1 is SGDLS and CDR2 is YYNGEE. V was clipped by 2 bases and J by 5 bases, with 8 bases between them. The CDR3 has 14 amino acids. In nucleotides, the CDR3 is TGTGCCAGCAGCGTGACGGGAAATAATTCACCCCTCCACTTT. It codes for CASSVTGNNSPLHF.

The V and J genes are TRBV4-1 and TRBJ2-7, with 9 nucleotides matching TRBD2. The CDR3 spans 16 residues. The germline V gene encodes CDR1 MGHRA and CDR2 YSYEKL. Trimming removed 0 bases from V and 1 base from J; junction bases left unmatched: 4. The chain's CDR3 is CASSQEGAGGSYEQYF. CDR3 in DNA: TGCGCCAGCAGCCAAGAAGGGGCGGGAGGGTCCTACGAGCAGTACTTC.

J is TRBJ2-1 and V is TRBV5-1; 7 bases line up with TRBD1. Trimming cost V 0 bases and J 7 bases; bases outside gene matches: 7. CDR1 SGHRS and CDR2 YFSETQ come from the germline V gene. The CDR3 has 15 residues. The CDR3 nucleotides are TGCGCCAGCAGCTTGGCGGGGACAGTCGTAAATGAGCAGTTCTTC. This encodes CASSLAGTVVNEQFF.

On this clone itself: This same CDR3 is encoded by further DNA sequences in the sample. This chain uses TRBV12-3 or TRBV12-4 with TRBJ2-5; no clear D gene. CDR3 size: 12 residues. The V and J ends lost 1 base and 5 bases respectively, with 5 bases between them. CDR3 DNA: TGTGCCAGCAGTTTAGGCCGGGAGACCCAGTACTTC. Protein product: CASSLGRETQYF.

This chain connects TRBV5-1 to TRBJ2-7; perhaps TRBD2 as D (5 bases). Trimming shortened V by 4 bases and J by 4 bases, and 9 bases separated the two germline ends. The CDR3 has 12 amino acids. Germline loops: CDR1 SGHRS, CDR2 YFSETQ. CDR3 coding DNA: TGCGCCAGCAGCGTCGAGGGTTACGAGCAGTACTTC. Translated, it gives CASSVEGYEQYF.

V is TRBV18 and J is TRBJ1-5; 7 nucleotides agree with TRBD1. CDR1 is KGHSH, CDR2 LQKENI, per germline. Unmatched junction bases numbered 6, after V lost 2 bases and J lost 2 bases. This CDR3 spans 16 amino acids. The CDR3 is CASSPGDRARNQPQHF. CDR3 coding DNA: TGTGCCAGCTCACCAGGAGACAGGGCACGCAATCAGCCCCAGCATTTT.

The rearrangement links TRBV19 to TRBJ1-6; possible D gene TRBD1, 6 bases. CDR1 is LNHDA and CDR2 is SQIVND in the germline V gene (reference sequence). This CDR3 spans 15 amino acids. With 10 bases removed from V and 9 bases from J, the gap between germline ends came to 22 bases. CDR3 amino acids: CATLRDDRWGSPLHF. DNA for the CDR3: TGTGCCACCCTCAGGGACGACAGGTGGGGTTCACCCCTCCACTTT.

This chain joins TRBV5-4 and TRBJ1-1; D is unclear. CDR3 length: 13 residues. V was shortened by 3 bases and J by 3 bases, with 9 bases between the two germline ends. From germline, CDR1 is SGHNT and CDR2 YYREEE (reference sequence). CDR3 sequence: CASSYVRDTEAFF. In nucleotides, the CDR3 is TGTGCCAGCAGCTACGTCCGGGACACTGAAGCTTTCTTT.

The chain couples TRBV19 to TRBJ1-5; possibly TRBD1 for D (5 bases). V was pared by 9 bases and J by 7 bases, with 22 bases between. Germline V CDR1 and CDR2: LNHDA, SQIVND (reference sequence). The CDR3 contains 15 residues. CDR3 region: CASPPGFIGLQPQHF. CDR3 coding DNA: TGTGCCAGCCCGCCAGGGTTTATTGGTCTGCAGCCCCAGCATTTT.